The entry that follows covers one T cell receptor (beta chain) sequence. The antigen this receptor binds is unknown. Qualities for individual bases were not recorded, and no much larger clone is one base off. The CDR3 regions of human TCRbeta chains were subjected to immunosequencing. The authors' pipeline ran thus. TCRs in the repertoires were compared against a reference library of SARS-CoV-2-specific TCRs that had been generated with the MIRA antigen-specificity platform. Breadth meant the fraction of unique TCRs that were SARS-CoV-2-associated, whereas depth meant the fraction of total T cells that were SARS-CoV-2-associated. Using the MIRA data, every spike-specific TCR was mapped to the spike region that the TCR reacted to and assigned to either a CD4 or a CD8 class. Log10-transformed breadth and depth values were compared by one-way ANOVA with Sidak's multiple comparisons tests. TCRdb holds this immuneACCESS table with in-frame rearrangements only. Some clones are missing; in checked studies, unresolved V genes explain under half, and the rest has no known cause. Clone size and the V and J calls come from that table; the DNA yielded D and trimming. The sample table records 100,000 to 150,000 clones; around 85% of these occur just once. The ten most abundant clones make up 6.2% of the sample.

The record originates from a study of T cell responses to AZD1222 COVID-19 vaccine (dated by TCRdb to the early 2020s). For the study in its entirety: Because spike-specific TCR depth and breadth did not differ between the two schedules, AZD1222 recipients who got a second dose at roughly 4 weeks were pooled with those who got a second dose at roughly 12 weeks. TCR sequencing covered over 230 trial participants: 207 given two doses of AZD1222 and 26 given two doses of MenACWY control vaccine. Trial participants were enrolled into age subgroups of 18-55, 56-69 and 70-plus years, which contained around 150, 29 and 61 TCR-sequenced participants, respectively.

The cysteine opens and the phenylalanine closes a CDR3 of 16 amino acids. Of all the DNA, just the CDR3 is kept, 48 bases in frame from base 1. The germline V gene encodes CDR1 LNHNV and CDR2 YYDKDF (reference sequence). A distance of 12 bases separates the germline ends of V and J, which lose 0 bases and 0 bases respectively. The time point tag for this specimen amounts to: baseline before first vaccination. Samples from vaccinated people were obtained from the UK trials COV001 and COV002, which included a single-blind randomized controlled phase 2/3 trial of AZD1222 (ChAdOx1 nCoV-19) in healthy adults. For TCRbeta chain sequencing, PBMC samples from trial participants were taken at day 0 and at day 28 after the second dose. General findings and caveats noted by the study authors: Nearly half of unique spike-specific TCRs reportedly recognized epitopes outside regions mutated in the B.1.351 and B.1.1.7 variants. Conclusions about previously exposed vaccinees were limited because only six AZD1222 recipients were SARS-CoV-2 seropositive at baseline. In the small 56-69-year group, the increase in depth fell short of significance, most likely because of low power. Most participants were white British and females outnumbered males, and the authors suggested that clonal diversity may have been underestimated. After two AZD1222 doses, both the breadth and the depth of spike-specific TCRs were significantly higher than at day 0 and than in MenACWY recipients. Because no day 14 peak-response samples were available, repertoires were characterized only after the peak T cell response. CD4 TCRs associated with the vaccine covered the entire spike protein, and the dominant responses were in regions 160-218 and 743-854.

The rearranged chain carries TRBV15 and TRBJ2-7; TRBD2 might be the D gene, on 6 matching bases. The TCR originated in an adult in good health. The sequences come from peripheral blood, collected on day 0 of AZD1222 vaccination. The DNA sequence is as follows: TGTGCCACCAGCAGAGAGGGAGGACTGAGCTCCTACGAGCAGTACTTC. This yields the protein CATSREGGLSSYEQYF.